This TCR beta chain was recorded in a study of blood T cell repertoires in COVID-19. This CDR3 has 16 residues. Germline V gives CDR1 LGHDT, CDR2 YNNKEL (reference sequence). Trimming took 1 base from V and 4 from J, leaving 13 bases between them. Libraries were prepared by immunoSEQ multiplex PCR; TCRdb keeps only in-frame clonotypes and omits some of them. The sample lists some 150,000 clones; around 85% were seen once. The specimen was peripheral blood. This chain connects TRBV3-1 (or the pseudogene TRBV3-2) to TRBJ2-2; D is possibly TRBD2 (6 bases). This sequence originates from an older woman with acute or convalescent COVID-19. DNA for the CDR3: TGTGCCAGCAGCCAAGTCTACGGAGGGAGCACCGGGGAGCTGTTTTTT. Encoded protein: CASSQVYGGSTGELFF.